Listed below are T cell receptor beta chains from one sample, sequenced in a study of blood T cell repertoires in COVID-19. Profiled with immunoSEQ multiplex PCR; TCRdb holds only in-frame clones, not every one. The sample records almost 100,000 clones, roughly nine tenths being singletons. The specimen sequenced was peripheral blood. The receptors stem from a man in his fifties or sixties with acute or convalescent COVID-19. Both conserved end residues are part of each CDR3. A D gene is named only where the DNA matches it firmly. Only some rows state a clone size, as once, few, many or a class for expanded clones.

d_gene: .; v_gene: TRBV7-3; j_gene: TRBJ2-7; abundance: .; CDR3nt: TGTGCCAGCAGCTTAAGTAGGACGGGAGCCGGTGAGCAGTACTTC; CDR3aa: CASSLSRTGAGEQYF
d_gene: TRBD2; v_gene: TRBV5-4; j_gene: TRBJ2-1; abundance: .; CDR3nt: TGTGCCAGCAGCGAAGGACTAGCGGGAGTCCCCTACAATGAGCAGTTCTTC; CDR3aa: CASSEGLAGVPYNEQFF
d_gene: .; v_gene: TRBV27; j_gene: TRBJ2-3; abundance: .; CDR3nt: TGTGCCAGCAGTTTATCCCCCGGAGGGCTCGATACGCAGTATTTT; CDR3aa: CASSLSPGGLDTQYF
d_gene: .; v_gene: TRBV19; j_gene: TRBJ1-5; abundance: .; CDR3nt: TGTGCCAGTAGAAGGGGAGGAGGGCATAGCAATCAGCCCCAGCATTTT; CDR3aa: CASRRGGGHSNQPQHF
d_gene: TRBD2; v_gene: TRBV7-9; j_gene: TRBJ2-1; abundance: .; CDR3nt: TGTGCCAGCAGACATAGCGGGAACCGCAATGAGCAGTTCTTC; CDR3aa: CASRHSGNRNEQFF
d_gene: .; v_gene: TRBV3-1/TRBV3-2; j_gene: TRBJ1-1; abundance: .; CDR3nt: TGTGCCAGCAGCCAAGAATCGGTCAGGGTGAACACTGAAGCTTTCTTT; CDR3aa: CASSQESVRVNTEAFF
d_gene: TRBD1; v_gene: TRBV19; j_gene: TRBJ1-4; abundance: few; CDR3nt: TGTGCCAGTAGTATTGGGACAGGGTTCACTAATGAAAAACTGTTTTTT; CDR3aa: CASSIGTGFTNEKLFF
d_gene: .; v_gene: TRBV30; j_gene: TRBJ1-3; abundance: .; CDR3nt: TGTGCCTGGAGTTCCAACTCTGGAAACACCATATATTTT; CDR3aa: CAWSSNSGNTIYF
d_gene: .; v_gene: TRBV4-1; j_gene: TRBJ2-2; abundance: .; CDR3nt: TGCGCCAGCAGCCAGCAGGGTGGGACCGGGGAGCTGTTTTTT; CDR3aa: CASSQQGGTGELFF
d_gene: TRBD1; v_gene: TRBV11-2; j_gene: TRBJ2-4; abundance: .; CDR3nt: TGTGCCAGCAGCCTCGGACAGGCGCTAGCCAAAAACATTCAGTACTTC; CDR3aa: CASSLGQALAKNIQYF
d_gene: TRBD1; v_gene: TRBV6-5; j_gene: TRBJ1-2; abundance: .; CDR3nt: TGTGCCAGCACCTGGGACAGGGGGCGTTATGTCACCTTC; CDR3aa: CASTWDRGRYVTF
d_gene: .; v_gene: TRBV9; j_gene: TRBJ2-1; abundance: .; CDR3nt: TGTGCCAGCAGCGGAGCCAAGGGACTCACCTACAATGAGCAGTTCTTC; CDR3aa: CASSGAKGLTYNEQFF
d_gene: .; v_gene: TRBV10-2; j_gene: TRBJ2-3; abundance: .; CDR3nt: TGCGCCAGCTATTCTCCGGGCACAGATACGCAGTATTTT; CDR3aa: CASYSPGTDTQYF
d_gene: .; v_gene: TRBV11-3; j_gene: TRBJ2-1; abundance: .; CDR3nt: TGTGCCAGCAGCTTTGACCGGGATGAGCAGTTCTTC; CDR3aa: CASSFDRDEQFF
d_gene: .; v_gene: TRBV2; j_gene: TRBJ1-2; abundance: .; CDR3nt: TGTGCCAGCAGCCGGGACACCGGGCGGGATGGCTACACCTTC; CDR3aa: CASSRDTGRDGYTF
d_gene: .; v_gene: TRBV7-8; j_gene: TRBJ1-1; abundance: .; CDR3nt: TGTGCCAGCAGCCGAACAGGGAAGGGCACTGAAGCTTTCTTT; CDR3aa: CASSRTGKGTEAFF
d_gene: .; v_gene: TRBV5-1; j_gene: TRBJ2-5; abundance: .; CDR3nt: TGCGCCAGCAGTCCAGAGGCGGAGACCCAGTACTTC; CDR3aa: CASSPEAETQYF
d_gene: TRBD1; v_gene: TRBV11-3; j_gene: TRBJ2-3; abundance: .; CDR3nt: TGTGCCAGCAGCTTATCCGGGACAGGGAGAAGTTTAGATACGCAGTATTTT; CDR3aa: CASSLSGTGRSLDTQYF
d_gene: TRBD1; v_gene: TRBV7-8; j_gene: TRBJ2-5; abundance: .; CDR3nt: TGTGCCAGCAGCTTAGTTGGCAGGGGGTACGGAGAGACCCAGTACTTC; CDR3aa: CASSLVGRGYGETQYF
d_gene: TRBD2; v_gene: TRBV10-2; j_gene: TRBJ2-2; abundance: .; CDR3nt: TGCGCCAGCAAAGACCCCCGTATTGGGACTAGCGTCCGGTCGATCACCGGGGAGCTGTTTTTT; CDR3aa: CASKDPRIGTSVRSITGELFF
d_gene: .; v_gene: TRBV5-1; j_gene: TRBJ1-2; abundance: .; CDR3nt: TGCGCCAGCAGCTTGGAACCAGGGCCCTATGGCTACACCTTC; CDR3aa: CASSLEPGPYGYTF
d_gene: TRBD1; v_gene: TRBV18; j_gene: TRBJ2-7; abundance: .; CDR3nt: TGTGCCAGCTCACCGACAGGGGACCCTTACTACGAGCAGTACTTC; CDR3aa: CASSPTGDPYYEQYF
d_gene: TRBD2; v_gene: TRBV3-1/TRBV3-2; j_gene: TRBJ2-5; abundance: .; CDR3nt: TGTGCCAGCAGCCAAGAAGGGACTAGCGGGAGGGGGATGGAGACCCAGTACTTC; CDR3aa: CASSQEGTSGRGMETQYF
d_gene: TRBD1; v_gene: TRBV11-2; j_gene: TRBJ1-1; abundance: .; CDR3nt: TGTGCCAGCAGCTTGGGGACAGGGTCCCCAGCTTTCTTT; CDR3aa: CASSLGTGSPAFF
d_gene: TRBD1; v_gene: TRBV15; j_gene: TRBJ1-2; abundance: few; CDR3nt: TGTGCCACCAGCAGAGATCGGGACAGGGTCGTCGTAGACTATGGCTACACCTTC; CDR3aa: CATSRDRDRVVVDYGYTF
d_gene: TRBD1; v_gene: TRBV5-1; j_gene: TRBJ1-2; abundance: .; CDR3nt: TGCGCCAGCACCCTACAGGACAGGGCGGGTGGCTACACCTTC; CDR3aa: CASTLQDRAGGYTF
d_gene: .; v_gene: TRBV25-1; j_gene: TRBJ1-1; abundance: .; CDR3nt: TGTGCCAGCAGTGAACAGGGGTTTGACACTGAAGCTTTCTTT; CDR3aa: CASSEQGFDTEAFF
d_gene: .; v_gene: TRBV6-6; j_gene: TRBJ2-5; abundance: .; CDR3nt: TGTGCCAGCAGTTACTCACCATGGGACATCCAAGAGACCCAGTACTTC; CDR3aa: CASSYSPWDIQETQYF
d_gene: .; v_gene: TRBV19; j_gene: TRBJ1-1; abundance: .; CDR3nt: TGTGCCAGTAGTAAGCCAGGGCCAGGGGCTGAAGCTTTCTTT; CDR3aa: CASSKPGPGAEAFF
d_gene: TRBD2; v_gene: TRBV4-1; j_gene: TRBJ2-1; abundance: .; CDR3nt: TGCGCCAGCAGCCTAATCGGGACTAGTTACAATGAGCAGTTCTTC; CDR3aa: CASSLIGTSYNEQFF
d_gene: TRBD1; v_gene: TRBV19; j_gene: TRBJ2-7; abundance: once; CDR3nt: TGTGCCAGTAGTATCATCCGACAGGGGGCTTACGAGCAGTACTTC; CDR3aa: CASSIIRQGAYEQYF
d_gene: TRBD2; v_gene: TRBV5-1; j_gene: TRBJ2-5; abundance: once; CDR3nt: TGCGCCAGCAGCGCTGGACTAGCGGGAGTCAGGGAGACCCAGTACTTC; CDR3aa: CASSAGLAGVRETQYF
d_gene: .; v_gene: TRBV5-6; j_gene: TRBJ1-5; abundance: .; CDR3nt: TGTGCCAGCAGCTTGGGCAGGGCTCAGCCCCAGCATTTT; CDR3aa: CASSLGRAQPQHF
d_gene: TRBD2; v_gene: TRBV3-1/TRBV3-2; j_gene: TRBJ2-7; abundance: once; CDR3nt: TGTGCCAGCAGCTTACTAGCGGGAGGAGACGAGCAGTACTTC; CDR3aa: CASSLLAGGDEQYF
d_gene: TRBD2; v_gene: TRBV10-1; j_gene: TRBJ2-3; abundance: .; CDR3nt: TGCGCCAGCAGTGAGCGCCGAGGACTAGCGGGGCGCACAGATACGCAGTATTTT; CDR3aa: CASSERRGLAGRTDTQYF
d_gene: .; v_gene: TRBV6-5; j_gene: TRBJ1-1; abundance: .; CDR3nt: TGTGCCAGCGGGCGGGCAGACGTGAACACTGAAGCTTTCTTT; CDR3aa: CASGRADVNTEAFF
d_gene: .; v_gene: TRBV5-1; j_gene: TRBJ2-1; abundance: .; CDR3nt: TGCGCCAGCAGCTTGGTTACGGCAGGCCGTCCTGAGCAGTTCTTC; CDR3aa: CASSLVTAGRPEQFF
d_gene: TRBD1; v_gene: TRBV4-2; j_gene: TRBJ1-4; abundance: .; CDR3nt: TGTGCCAGCAGCCAGTCGACAGGGGCAACTAATGAAAAACTGTTTTTT; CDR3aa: CASSQSTGATNEKLFF
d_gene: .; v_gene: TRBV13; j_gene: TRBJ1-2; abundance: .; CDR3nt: TGTGCCAGCAGCCCCGCCCAGGGAAGGCACGATGGCTACACCTTC; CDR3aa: CASSPAQGRHDGYTF
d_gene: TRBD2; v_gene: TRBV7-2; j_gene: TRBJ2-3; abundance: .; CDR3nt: TGTGCCAGCAGCCGCGGACTAGCGGGCACAGATACGCAGTATTTT; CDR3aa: CASSRGLAGTDTQYF
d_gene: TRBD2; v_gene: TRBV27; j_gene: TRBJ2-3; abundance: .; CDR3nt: TGTGCCAGCAGGCGGGAGGTCAGGGCAGATACGCAGTATTTT; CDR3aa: CASRREVRADTQYF
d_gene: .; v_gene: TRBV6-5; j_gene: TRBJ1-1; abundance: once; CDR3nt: TGTGCCAGCAGTTACGGGTTAGGGGATAACACTGAAGCTTTCTTT; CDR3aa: CASSYGLGDNTEAFF
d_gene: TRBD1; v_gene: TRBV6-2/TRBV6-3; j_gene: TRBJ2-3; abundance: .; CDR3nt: TGTGCCAGCAGTCGGGACAGGGTTAGTGATACGCAGTATTTT; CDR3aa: CASSRDRVSDTQYF
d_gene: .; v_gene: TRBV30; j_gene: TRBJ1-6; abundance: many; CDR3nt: TGTGCCTGGAACGGGGGTCGGAATTCACCCCTCCACTTT; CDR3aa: CAWNGGRNSPLHF
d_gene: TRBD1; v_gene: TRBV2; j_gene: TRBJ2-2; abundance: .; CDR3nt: TGTGCCAGCAGTGGAACAGGGGGCGGGGCCGGGGAGCTGTTTTTT; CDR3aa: CASSGTGGGAGELFF